A single T cell receptor beta chain is shown here with its context. This clone's antigen is unknown. Base-call qualities are not available, and no considerably larger clone is one nucleotide away. The sample originates from a study of T cell clonotyping in hematopoietic cell transplantation (dated by TCRdb to about 2021). For the study in its entirety: Pretransplant recipient samples were obtained after cytoreduction. The study collected roughly 150 blood samples from under 45 consecutive transplant recipients and their related donors. Recruitment of patients was conducted between September 2015 and early 2017, and follow-up was continued until late 2020 or death. General findings and caveats noted by the study authors: Inverse Simpson Index values from donors and from recipients before transplant predicted broader TCR repertoire diversity after transplant. Recipient repertoires showed only a small fraction of overlap with donor repertoires, and over 95% appeared de novo at the given depth. Recipient TCR diversity fell after transplant, with pathologically expanded clonotypes rising progressively from day 30 to day 180. The sample size was limited and the cells went unsorted, which meant the CD4 and CD8 repertoire contributions could not be told apart.

Taken from cysteine to phenylalanine, the CDR3 has 13 residues. This entry keeps only the CDR3 DNA: 39 bases, framed from base 1. V loses 3 bases, J loses 2 bases, and the germline ends lie 5 bases apart. In the germline V gene (reference sequence), CDR1 corresponds to WNHNN and CDR2 to SYGVQD. The sample's time point label, decoded: recipient sample about 28 days before transplant, after cytoreduction. Blood samples were obtained from recipients approximately 28 days before transplant and at days 30, 100 and 180 after transplant. Using Nuclei Lysis Solution, genomic DNA was extracted from unfractionated peripheral blood mononuclear cells that were either fresh or cryopreserved. With the immunoSEQ assay, which is a bias-controlled multiplex PCR relying on V- and J-specific primers, TCR beta CDR3 regions were amplified from genomic DNA. A second PCR step added a proprietary barcode and Illumina adapter sequences to the CDR3 amplicons. An Illumina MiSeq instrument was used for sequencing of the CDR3 libraries. On the study's bioinformatics: immunoSEQ Analyzer 3.0 was used for export and quality control, with R Bioconductor and Immunarch used for downstream analyses. Only productive rearrangements in the normalized downsampled data set were used to calculate repertoire metrics. In the normalized cohort, clonotypes with more than 5 templates were defined as pathologically expanded. Repertoire diversity was measured with the Inverse Simpson Index. To capture all clonotypes, the CMV-specificity analyses were run on the non-normalized data set. What TCRdb holds here is the immuneACCESS table cut down to in-frame rearrangements. Part of the clones is not present; checked against another copy, under half of the missing clones reflect an unresolved V gene, and the others are unexplained. V and J calls and clone size come straight from that table; D and trimming were deduced from the DNA. The sample has some 27,000 clones on record, approximately 77% of them singletons. Roughly 1.9% of the sample comes from the top ten.

This clonotype was obtained from a man in his forties or fifties with acute myeloid leukemia. Some clones in this sample may be carry-over from other donors' samples. Recombination connected TRBV10-1 to TRBJ1-5; no D gene is confidently identified. The sample in question was peripheral blood mononuclear cells, obtained before stem cell transplant. The nucleotide sequence reads TGCGCCAGCAGTGATTGGGGCAATCAGCCCCAGCATTTT. Its translation is CASSDWGNQPQHF.